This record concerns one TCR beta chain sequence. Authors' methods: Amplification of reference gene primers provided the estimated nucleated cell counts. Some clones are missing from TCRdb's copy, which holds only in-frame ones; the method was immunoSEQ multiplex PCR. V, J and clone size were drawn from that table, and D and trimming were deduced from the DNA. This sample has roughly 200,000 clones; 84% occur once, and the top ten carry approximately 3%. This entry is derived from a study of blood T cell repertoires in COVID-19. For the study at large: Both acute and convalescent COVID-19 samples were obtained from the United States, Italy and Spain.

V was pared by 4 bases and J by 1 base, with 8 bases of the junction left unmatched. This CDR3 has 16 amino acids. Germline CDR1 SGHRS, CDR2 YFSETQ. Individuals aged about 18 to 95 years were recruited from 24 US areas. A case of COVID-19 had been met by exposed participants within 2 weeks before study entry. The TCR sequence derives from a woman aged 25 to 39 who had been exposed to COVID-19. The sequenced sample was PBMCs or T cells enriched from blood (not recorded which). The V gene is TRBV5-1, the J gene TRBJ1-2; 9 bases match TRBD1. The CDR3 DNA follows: TGCGCCAGCAGCCTGCGGGGGACAGGGTTTAACTATGGCTACACCTTC. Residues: CASSLRGTGFNYGYTF.